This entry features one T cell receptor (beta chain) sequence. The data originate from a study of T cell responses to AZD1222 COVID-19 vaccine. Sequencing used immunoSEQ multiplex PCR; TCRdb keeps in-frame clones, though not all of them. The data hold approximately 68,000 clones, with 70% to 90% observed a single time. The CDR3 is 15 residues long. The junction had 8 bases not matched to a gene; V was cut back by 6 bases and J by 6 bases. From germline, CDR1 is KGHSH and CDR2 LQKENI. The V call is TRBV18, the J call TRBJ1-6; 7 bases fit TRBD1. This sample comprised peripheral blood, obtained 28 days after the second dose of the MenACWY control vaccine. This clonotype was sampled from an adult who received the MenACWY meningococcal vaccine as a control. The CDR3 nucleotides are TGTGCCAGCTCCCCCCAGGGGGAAGGTAATTCACCCCTCCACTTT. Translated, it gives CASSPQGEGNSPLHF.